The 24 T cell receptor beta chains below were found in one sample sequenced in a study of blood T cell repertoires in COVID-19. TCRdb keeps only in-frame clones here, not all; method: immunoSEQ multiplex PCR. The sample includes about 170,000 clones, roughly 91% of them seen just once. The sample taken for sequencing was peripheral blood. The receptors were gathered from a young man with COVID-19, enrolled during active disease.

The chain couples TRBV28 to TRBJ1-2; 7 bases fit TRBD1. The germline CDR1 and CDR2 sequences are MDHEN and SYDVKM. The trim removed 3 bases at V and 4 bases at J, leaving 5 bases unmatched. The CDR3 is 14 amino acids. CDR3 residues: CASSFRGQSYGYTF. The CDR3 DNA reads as TGTGCCAGCAGTTTTAGGGGGCAAAGCTATGGCTACACCTTC.

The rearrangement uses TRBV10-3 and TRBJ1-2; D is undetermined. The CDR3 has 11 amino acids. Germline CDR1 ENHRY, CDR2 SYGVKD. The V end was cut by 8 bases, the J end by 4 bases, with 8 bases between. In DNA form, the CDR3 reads TGTGCCATCTCCGAGGCCTATGGCTACACCTTC. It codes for CAISEAYGYTF.

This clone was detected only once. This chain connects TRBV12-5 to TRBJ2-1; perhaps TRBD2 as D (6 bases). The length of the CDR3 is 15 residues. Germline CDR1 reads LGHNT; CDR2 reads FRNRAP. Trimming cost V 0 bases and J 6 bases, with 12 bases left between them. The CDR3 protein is CASGLVLRGRNEQFF. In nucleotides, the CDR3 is TGTGCTAGTGGTTTGGTACTGCGGGGACGCAATGAGCAGTTCTTC.

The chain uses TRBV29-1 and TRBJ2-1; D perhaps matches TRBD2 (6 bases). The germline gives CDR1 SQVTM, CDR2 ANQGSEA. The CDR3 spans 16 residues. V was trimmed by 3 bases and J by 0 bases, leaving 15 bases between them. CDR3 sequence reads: CSVEGSGDRSYNEQFF. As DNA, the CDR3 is TGCAGCGTTGAGGGTAGCGGAGACCGCTCCTACAATGAGCAGTTCTTC.

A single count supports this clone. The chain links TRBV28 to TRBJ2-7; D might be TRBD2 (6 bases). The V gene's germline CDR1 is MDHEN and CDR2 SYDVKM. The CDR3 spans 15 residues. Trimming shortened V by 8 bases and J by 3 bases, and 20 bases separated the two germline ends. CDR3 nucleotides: TGTGCCAGCCTCAGGCGGGGTAGCGGACTCTACGAGCAGTACTTC. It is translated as CASLRRGSGLYEQYF.

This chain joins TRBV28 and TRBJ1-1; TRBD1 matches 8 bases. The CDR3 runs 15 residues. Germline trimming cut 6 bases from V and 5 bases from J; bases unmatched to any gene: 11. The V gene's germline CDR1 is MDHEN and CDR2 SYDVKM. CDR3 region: CASRPLGTGRTEAFF. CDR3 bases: TGTGCCAGCAGGCCGCTAGGGACAGGACGGACTGAAGCTTTCTTT.

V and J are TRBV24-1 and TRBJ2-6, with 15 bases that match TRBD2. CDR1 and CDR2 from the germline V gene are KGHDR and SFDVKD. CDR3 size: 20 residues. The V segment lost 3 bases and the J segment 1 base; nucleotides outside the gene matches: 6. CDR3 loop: CATSDGLAGGMISGANVLTF. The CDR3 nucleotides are TGTGCCACCAGTGATGGACTAGCGGGAGGGATGATATCTGGGGCCAACGTCCTGACTTTC.

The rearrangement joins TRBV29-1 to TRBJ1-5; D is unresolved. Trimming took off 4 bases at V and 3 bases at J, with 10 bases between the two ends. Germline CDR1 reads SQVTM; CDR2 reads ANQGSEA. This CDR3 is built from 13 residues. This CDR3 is CSVASGANQPQHF. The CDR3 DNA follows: TGCAGCGTTGCATCAGGCGCCAATCAGCCCCAGCATTTT.

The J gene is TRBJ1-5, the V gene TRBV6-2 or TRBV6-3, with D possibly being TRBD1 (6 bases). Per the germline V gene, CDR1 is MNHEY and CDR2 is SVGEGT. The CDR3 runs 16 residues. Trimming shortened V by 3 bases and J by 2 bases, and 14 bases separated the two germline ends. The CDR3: CASSYRVGGGNQPQHF. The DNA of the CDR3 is TGTGCCAGCAGTTATAGAGTAGGGGGTGGCAATCAGCCCCAGCATTTT.

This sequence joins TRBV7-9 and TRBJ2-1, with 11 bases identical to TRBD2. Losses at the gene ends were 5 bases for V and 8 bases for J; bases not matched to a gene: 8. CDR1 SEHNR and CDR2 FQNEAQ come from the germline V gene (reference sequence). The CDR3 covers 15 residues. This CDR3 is CASSPTSGSGYEQFF. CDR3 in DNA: TGTGCCAGCAGCCCTACTAGCGGGAGCGGCTATGAGCAGTTCTTC.

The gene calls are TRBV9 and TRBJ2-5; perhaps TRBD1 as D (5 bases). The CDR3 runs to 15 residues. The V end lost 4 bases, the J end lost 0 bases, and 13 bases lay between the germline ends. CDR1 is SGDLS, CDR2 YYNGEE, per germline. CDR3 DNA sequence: TGTGCCAGCAGCAAAGGGGCTGGCTACCAAGAGACCCAGTACTTC. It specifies CASSKGAGYQETQYF. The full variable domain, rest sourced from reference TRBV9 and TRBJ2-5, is DSGVTQTPKHLITATGQRVTLRCSPRSGDLSVYWYQQSLDQGLQFLIQYYNGEERAKGNILERFSAQQFPDLHSELNLSSLELGDSALYFCASSKGAGYQETQYFGPGTRLLVL.

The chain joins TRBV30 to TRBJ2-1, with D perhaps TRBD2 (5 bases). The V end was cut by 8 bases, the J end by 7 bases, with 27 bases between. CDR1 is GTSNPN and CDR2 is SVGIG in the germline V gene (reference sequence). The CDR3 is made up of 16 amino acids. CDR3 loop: CARTRASSGFGNEQFF. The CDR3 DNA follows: TGTGCCAGGACGAGGGCCTCAAGCGGCTTCGGTAATGAGCAGTTCTTC.

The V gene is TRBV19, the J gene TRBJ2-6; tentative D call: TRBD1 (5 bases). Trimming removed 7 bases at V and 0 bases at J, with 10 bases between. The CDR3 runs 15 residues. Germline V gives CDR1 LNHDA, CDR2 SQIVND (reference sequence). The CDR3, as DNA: TGTGCCAGTAATTCACAGGCCTCTGGGGCCAACGTCCTGACTTTC. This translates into CASNSQASGANVLTF.

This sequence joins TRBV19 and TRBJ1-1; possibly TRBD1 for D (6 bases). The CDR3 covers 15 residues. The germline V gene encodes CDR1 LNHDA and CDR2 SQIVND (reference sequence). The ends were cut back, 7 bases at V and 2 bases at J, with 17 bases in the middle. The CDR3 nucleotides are TGTGCCAGTAACGGGGGGCGAAACTTTAACACTGAAGCTTTCTTT. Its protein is CASNGGRNFNTEAFF.

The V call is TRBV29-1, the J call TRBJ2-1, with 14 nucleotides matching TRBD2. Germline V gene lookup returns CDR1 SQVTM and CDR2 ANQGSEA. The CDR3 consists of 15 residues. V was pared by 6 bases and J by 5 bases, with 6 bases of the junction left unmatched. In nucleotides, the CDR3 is TGCAGCGTCGGGACTAGCGGGAGACAGAACAATGAGCAGTTCTTC. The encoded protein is CSVGTSGRQNNEQFF.

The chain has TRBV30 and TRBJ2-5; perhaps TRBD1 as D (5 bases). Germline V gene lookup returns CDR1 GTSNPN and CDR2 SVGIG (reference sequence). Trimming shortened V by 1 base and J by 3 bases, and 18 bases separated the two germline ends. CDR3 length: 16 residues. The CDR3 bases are TGTGCCTGGAGTGAGATTGGACACGTTCGAAAAGAGACCCAGTACTTC. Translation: CAWSEIGHVRKETQYF.

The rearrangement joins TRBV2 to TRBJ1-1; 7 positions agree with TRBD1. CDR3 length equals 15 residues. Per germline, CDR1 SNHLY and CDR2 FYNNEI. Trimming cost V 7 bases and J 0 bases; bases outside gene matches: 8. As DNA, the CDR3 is TGTGCCAGCACCCCCCCGACAGGGATGAACACTGAAGCTTTCTTT. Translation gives CASTPPTGMNTEAFF. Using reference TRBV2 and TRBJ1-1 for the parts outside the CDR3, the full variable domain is EPEVTQTPSHQVTQMGQEVILRCVPISNHLYFYWYRQILGQKVEFLVSFYNNEISEKSEIFDDQFSVERPDGSNFTLKIRSTKLEDSAMYFCASTPPTGMNTEAFFGQGTRLTVV.

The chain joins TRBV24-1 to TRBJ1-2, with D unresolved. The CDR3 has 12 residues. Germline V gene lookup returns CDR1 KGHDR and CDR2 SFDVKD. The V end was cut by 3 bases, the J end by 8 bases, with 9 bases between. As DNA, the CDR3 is TGTGCCACCAGTGATCCAGGTGAAGGCTACACCTTC. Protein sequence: CATSDPGEGYTF.

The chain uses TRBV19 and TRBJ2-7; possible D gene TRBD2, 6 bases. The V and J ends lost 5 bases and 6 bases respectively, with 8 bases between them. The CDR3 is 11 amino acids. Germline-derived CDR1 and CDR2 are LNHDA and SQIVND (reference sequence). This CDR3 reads CASSQAGEQYF. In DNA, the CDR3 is TGTGCCAGTAGTCAAGCGGGCGAGCAGTACTTC.

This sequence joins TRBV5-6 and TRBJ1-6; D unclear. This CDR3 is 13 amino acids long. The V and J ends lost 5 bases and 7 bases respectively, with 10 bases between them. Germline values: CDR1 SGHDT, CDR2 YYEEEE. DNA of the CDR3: TGTGCCAGCAGTCTTCCTTTCAATTCACCCCTCCACTTT. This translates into CASSLPFNSPLHF. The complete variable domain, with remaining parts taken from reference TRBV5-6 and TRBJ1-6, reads DAGVTQSPTHLIKTRGQQVTLRCSPKSGHDTVSWYQQALGQGPQFIFQYYEEEERQRGNFPDRFSGHQFPNYSSELNVNALLLGDSALYLCASSLPFNSPLHFGNGTRLTVT.

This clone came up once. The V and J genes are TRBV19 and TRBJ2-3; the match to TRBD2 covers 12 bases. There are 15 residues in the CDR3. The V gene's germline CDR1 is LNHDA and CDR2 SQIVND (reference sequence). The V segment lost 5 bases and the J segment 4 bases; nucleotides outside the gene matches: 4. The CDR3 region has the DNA TGTGCCAGTAGTCTCAGACTAGCGGGGGCAGATACGCAGTATTTT. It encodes CASSLRLAGADTQYF.

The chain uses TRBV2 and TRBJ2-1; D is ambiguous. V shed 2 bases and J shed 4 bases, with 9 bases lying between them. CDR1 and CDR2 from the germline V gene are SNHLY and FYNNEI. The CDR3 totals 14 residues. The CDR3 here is CASSESGRYNEQFF. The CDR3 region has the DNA TGTGCCAGCAGTGAATCTGGTCGGTACAATGAGCAGTTCTTC.

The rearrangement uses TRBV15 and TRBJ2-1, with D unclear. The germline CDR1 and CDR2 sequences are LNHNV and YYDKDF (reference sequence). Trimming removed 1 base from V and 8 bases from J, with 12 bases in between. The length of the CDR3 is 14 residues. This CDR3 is CATSRVLNSDEQFF. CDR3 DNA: TGTGCCACCAGCAGAGTACTAAATTCCGATGAGCAGTTCTTC.

In DNA, the CDR3 is TGTGCCAGCAGCTCCGGACAGGGATCTCCATTCCTCCACTTT. It codes for CASSSGQGSPFLHF. The chain couples TRBV5-6 to TRBJ1-6, with 8 bases identical to TRBD1. V was pared by 3 bases and J by 15 bases, with 11 bases of the junction left unmatched. CDR1 and CDR2 from the germline V gene are SGHDT and YYEEEE. The CDR3 runs 14 residues.